This TCR beta chain was obtained from a study of cytomegalovirus exposure and HLA in healthy donors. Background on the study: A subsequent analysis reported that the roughly 130 validation repertoires were produced on the same platform that had also been used for the 600 to 700 first-cohort repertoires.

Overall study results and limits: High sensitivity and specificity were reportedly achieved when the classifier diagnosed cytomegalovirus status.

Germline CDR1 and CDR2: SGHAT and FQDESV (reference sequence). CDR3 length equals 14 residues. Trimming took 3 bases from V and 8 from J; bases not matched to a gene: 6. Notes on this clone: What it binds is unknown.

Method: immunoSEQ multiplex PCR; TCRdb's copy keeps in-frame clones and lacks some. The sample consists of about 260,000 clones, 90% of them appearing once. The sample taken for sequencing was PBMCs. V and J are TRBV11-1 and TRBJ2-1, with 8 nucleotides matching TRBD2. The clonotype comes from a woman under 40 in good health and CMV-seronegative. CDR3 nucleotides: TGTGCCAGCAGCTTGGGACTAGAATCGGATGAGCAGTTCTTC. Its protein product is CASSLGLESDEQFF.